This T cell receptor beta chain was retrieved from a study of CD8 T cells in Susac syndrome. Study-level background: Patients with Susac syndrome who were sequenced included more than five with active disease and eight in remission.

Random hexamers were used to reverse transcribe an amount of roughly 0.5 to 1 ug RNA. TCRdb fed the immunoSEQ multiplex PCR reads into MiXCR, producing one record per CDR3 protein. This table holds tens of thousands of distinct CDR3 sequences, around 93% found once. CDR1 is SGDLS and CDR2 is YYNGEE in the germline V gene. The CDR3 contains 14 residues. V was shortened by 0 bases and J by 1 base, with 8 bases between the two germline ends. The chain couples TRBV9 to TRBJ2-7; D uncertain. The TCR was taken from a human donor with Susac syndrome. The material sequenced was CD4+ T cells from PBMCs. This CDR3 is CASSVVGSSYEQYF. The CDR3 DNA is TGTGCCAGCAGCGTAGTTGGCAGTTCCTACGAGCAGTACTTC. Full variable domain (remainder filled in from reference TRBV9 and TRBJ2-7): DSGVTQTPKHLITATGQRVTLRCSPRSGDLSVYWYQQSLDQGLQFLIQYYNGEERAKGNILERFSAQQFPDLHSELNLSSLELGDSALYFCASSVVGSSYEQYFGPGTRLTVT.